This TCR beta chain is from a study of blood T cell repertoires in COVID-19 (dated by TCRdb to 2020 to 2021). About the investigation overall: Collaborator samples came from the United States, Italy and Spain and covered acute and convalescent phases of COVID-19. Where available, HLA class I and class II types were obtained from metadata supplied by the sample provider rather than from assay-based typing. Subjects who had been exposed to COVID-19, were actively infected with it, or had recovered from it provided the deeply sampled blood TCRbeta repertoires that made up the dataset. A de-identified subject ID, COVID-19 status, age in years and sex were almost always included in the sample metadata. The samples were drawn from two sources: the first 160 participants of the ongoing ImmuneRACE study, and 1,000 to 1,500 subjects contributed by 6 global collaborators. The material from the prospective study consisted of cDNA or gDNA derived from T cells, B-cell-depleted T cells, or PBMCs. The repertoires were released in a freely available public database intended as a resource for research on the immune response to SARS-CoV-2.

TCRbeta CDR3 regions were amplified from genomic DNA by means of the immunoSEQ Assay, a bias-controlled multiplex PCR. In the paper's pipeline: Nucleated cell counts per sample were estimated from amplification of reference gene primers within the assay. To quantify the absolute abundance of each unique TCRbeta CDR3 rearrangement, sequence reads were collapsed and filtered. Productive Simpson clonality was computed per sample as the square root of Simpson's diversity index over productive rearrangements. The table was pulled from immuneACCESS by TCRdb, which kept in-frame rearrangements only. Such tables lose some clones; where checked, under half of the loss comes from unresolved V genes, and the rest has no known cause. That table furnishes V, J and clone size, whereas the DNA furnished D and trimming. Present in this sample are some 150,000 clones, roughly 85% of which were seen just once. Of the sample, about 3.2% falls within the top ten clones.

Participants in the prospective study were enrolled through a virtual design, were aged about 18 to 90 years, and lived in approximately 24 United States geographic areas. To assign participants to cohorts, the prospective study relied on clinical history that participants themselves reported in a screening survey and a study questionnaire. ImmuneRACE Cohort 3 recovered participants were defined by two consecutive negative NP/OP PCR tests, healthcare professional clearance, or symptom resolution. Each participant in the prospective study had whole blood, serum and a nasopharyngeal or oropharyngeal swab collected by mobile phlebotomists. Over a roughly two-month period, participants in the prospective study had the option of providing additional blood draws and questionnaires. Prospective study blood samples were shipped either frozen or at room temperature before DNA extraction. The germline ends are 10 bases apart after V is trimmed by 5 bases and J by 3 bases. Measured from the cysteine to the phenylalanine, the CDR3 is 13 residues long. The CDR3 DNA has 39 bases and is translated from base 1. Reading the germline V gene gives CDR1 SGHVS and CDR2 FQNEAQ.

Broad study findings and their caveats: How much clinical and demographic metadata was included differed by source and by participant, and the metadata was provided uncurated.

About this clone: This clone's antigen is unknown. Qualities for individual bases were not recorded, and no much larger clone is one base off.

The clonotype comes from a woman aged 45-60 years who had recovered from COVID-19. The sequence is built from TRBV7-8 and TRBJ1-2; the D gene is perhaps TRBD1, from 5 matching bases. Material for sequencing was PBMCs or T cells enriched from blood (not recorded which). The sequence in DNA is TGTGCCAGCAGCCCAACACAGGACTATGGCTACACCTTC. Translated, this is CASSPTQDYGYTF.